This T cell receptor beta chain originates from a study of T cell therapy after organ transplantation. Germline CDR1 reads LGHNA; CDR2 reads YNFKEQ. V was shortened by 2 bases and J by 9 bases, with 11 bases between the two germline ends. The CDR3 is made up of 13 amino acids. Patients were solid-organ transplant recipients with drug-resistant or recurrent cytomegalovirus. A word on this clone: What it binds is unknown.

TCRdb's table, derived via immunoSEQ multiplex PCR, lists solely in-frame clones and lacks some. There are a few thousand clones in the sample; 91% occur only once, and around 21% lies in the top ten. The sequenced sample was CD8+ T cells from blood, obtained before autologous CMV-specific T cell therapy. This clonotype was obtained from a human patient who had received a solid organ transplant and had CMV disease. The chain links TRBV4-2 to TRBJ1-5, with D unclear. The CDR3 nucleotides are TGTGCCAGCAGCCAACAAGGGTTTCCGCCCCAGCATTTT. Translation gives CASSQQGFPPQHF.